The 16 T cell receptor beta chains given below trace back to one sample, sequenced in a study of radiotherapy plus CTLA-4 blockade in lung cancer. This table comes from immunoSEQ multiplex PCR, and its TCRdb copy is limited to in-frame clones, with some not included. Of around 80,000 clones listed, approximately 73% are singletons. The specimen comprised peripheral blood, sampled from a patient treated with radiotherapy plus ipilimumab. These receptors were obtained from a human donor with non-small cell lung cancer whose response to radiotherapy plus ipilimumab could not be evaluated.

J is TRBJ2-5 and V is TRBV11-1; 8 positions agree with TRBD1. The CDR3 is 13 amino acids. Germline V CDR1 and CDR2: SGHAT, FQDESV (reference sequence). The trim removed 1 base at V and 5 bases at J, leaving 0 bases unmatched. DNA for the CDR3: TGTGCCAGCAGCTTAGACAGGGGGGAGACCCAGTACTTC. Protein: CASSLDRGETQYF.

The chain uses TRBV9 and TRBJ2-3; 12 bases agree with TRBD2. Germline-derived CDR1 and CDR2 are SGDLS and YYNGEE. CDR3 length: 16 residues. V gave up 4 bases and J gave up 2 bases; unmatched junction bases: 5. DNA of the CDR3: TGTGCCAGCAGCCCCTGGACTAGCGGGGTCACAGATACGCAGTATTTT. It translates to CASSPWTSGVTDTQYF. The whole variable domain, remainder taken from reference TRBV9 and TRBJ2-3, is DSGVTQTPKHLITATGQRVTLRCSPRSGDLSVYWYQQSLDQGLQFLIQYYNGEERAKGNILERFSAQQFPDLHSELNLSSLELGDSALYFCASSPWTSGVTDTQYFGPGTRLTVL.

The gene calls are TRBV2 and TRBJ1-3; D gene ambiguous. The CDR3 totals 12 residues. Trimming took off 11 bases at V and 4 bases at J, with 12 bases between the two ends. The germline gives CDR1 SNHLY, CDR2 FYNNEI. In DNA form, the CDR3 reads TGTGCCCATCCGGGTGGAGGAAACACCATATATTTT. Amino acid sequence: CAHPGGGNTIYF.

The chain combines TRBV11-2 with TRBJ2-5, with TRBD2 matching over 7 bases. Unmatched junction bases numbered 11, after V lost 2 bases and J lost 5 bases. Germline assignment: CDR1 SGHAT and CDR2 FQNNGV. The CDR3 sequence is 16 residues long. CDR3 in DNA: TGTGCCAGCAGCTTATGGGAGGGTTCGCTTTGGGAGACCCAGTACTTC. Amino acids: CASSLWEGSLWETQYF.

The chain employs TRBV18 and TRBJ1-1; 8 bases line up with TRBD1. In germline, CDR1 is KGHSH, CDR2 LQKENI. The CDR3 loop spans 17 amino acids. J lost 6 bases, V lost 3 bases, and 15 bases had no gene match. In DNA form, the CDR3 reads TGTGCCAGCTCACCCGTCCAATCAGGGGGCGCTTCCTCTGAAGCTTTCTTT. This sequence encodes CASSPVQSGGASSEAFF.

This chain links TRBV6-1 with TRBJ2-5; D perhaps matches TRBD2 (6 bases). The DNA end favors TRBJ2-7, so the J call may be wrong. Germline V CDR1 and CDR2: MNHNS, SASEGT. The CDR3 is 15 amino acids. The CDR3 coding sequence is TGTGCCAGCAGGGGATGGGCTAGCGATACCTACGAGCAGTACTTC. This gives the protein CASRGWASDTYEQYF.

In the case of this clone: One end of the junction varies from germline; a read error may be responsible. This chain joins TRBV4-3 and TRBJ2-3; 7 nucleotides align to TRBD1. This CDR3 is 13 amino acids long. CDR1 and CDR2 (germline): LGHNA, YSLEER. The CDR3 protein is CASSLETRDSLKF. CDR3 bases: TGCGCCAGCAGCCTGGAGACCCGGGACAGCCTTAAGTTT.

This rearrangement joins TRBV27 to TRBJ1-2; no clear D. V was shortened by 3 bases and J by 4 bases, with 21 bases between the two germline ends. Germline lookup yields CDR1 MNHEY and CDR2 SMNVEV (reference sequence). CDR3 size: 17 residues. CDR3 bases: TGTGCCAGCAGTTTCGGGAGGACGGCTACCCCGTTCTATGGCTACACCTTC. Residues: CASSFGRTATPFYGYTF.

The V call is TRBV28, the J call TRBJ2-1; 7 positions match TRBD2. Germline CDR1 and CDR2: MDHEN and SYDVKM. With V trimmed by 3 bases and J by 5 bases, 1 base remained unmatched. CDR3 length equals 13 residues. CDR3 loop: CASSFRGDNEQFF. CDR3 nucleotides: TGTGCCAGCAGTTTCCGGGGGGACAATGAGCAGTTCTTC.

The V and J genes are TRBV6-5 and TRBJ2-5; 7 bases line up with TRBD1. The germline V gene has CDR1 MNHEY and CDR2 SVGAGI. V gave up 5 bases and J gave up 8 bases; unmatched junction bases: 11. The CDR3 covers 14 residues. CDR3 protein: CASSTQQGSGTQYF. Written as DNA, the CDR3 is TGTGCCAGCAGTACCCAACAGGGGTCGGGTACCCAGTACTTC.

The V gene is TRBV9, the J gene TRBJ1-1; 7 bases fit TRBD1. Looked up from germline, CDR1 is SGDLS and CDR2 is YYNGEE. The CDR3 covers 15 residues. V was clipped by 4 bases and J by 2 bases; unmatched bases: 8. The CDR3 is CASSPEGQQNTEAFF. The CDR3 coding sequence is TGTGCCAGCAGCCCAGAGGGACAGCAAAACACTGAAGCTTTCTTT.

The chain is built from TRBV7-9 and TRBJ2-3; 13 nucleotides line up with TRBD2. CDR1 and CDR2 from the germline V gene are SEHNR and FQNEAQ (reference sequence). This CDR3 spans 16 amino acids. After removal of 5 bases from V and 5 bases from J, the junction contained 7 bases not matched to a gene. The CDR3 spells CASSPRTSGGRDTQYF. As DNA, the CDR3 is TGTGCCAGCAGCCCCCGGACTAGCGGGGGACGAGATACGCAGTATTTT.

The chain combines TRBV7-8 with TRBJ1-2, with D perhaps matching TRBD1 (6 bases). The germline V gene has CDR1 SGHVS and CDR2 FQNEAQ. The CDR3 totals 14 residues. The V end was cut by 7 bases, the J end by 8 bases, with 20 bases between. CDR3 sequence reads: CASTHPDRLGGYTF. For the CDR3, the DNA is TGTGCCAGCACTCACCCCGACAGGTTGGGAGGCTACACCTTC.

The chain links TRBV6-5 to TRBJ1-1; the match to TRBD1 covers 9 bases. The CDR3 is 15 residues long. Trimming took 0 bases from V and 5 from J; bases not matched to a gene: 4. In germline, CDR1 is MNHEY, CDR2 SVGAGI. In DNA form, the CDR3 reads TGTGCCAGCAGTTACTCCCCGGACAGGGGAACTGAAGCTTTCTTT. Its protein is CASSYSPDRGTEAFF.

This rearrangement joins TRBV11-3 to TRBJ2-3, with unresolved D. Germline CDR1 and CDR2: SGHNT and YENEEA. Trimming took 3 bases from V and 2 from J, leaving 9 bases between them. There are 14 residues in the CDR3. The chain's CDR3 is CASSLPGLTDTQYF. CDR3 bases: TGTGCCAGCAGCTTGCCGGGTCTCACAGATACGCAGTATTTT.

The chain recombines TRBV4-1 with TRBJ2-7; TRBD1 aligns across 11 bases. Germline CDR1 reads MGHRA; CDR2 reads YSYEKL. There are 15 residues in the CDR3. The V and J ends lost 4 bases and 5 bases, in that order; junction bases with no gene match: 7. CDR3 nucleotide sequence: TGCGCCAGCAGCCTATCCGGACAGGGGGCCCACGAGCAGTACTTC. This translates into CASSLSGQGAHEQYF.